The 30 T cell receptor beta chains in this list originate from one sample, sequenced in a study of Ad26.COV2.S vaccination and SARS-CoV-2 variants. Measured with immunoSEQ multiplex PCR; TCRdb has only the in-frame clones, and not every one. Here the sample spans around 350,000 clones, roughly 94% being singletons. The starting material was peripheral blood, obtained after recovery from COVID-19. These receptors all come from a human donor who had recovered from COVID-19.

The chain combines TRBV5-6 with TRBJ2-2, with D possibly being TRBD1 or TRBD2 (5 bases each). The ends were cut back, 0 bases at V and 6 bases at J, with 15 bases in the middle. This CDR3 has 16 amino acids. Germline V lookup: CDR1 SGHDT, CDR2 YYEEEE. The CDR3 DNA sequence: TGTGCCAGCAGCTTGGTGGGACCCTCTGTCGCCGGGGAGCTGTTTTTT. Residues: CASSLVGPSVAGELFF.

This sequence joins TRBV5-8 and TRBJ1-2, with 10 positions matching TRBD1. The CDR3 has 18 residues. Germline V gene data show CDR1 as SGHTS and CDR2 as YDEGEE. The V and J ends lost 3 bases and 1 base, in that order; junction bases with no gene match: 12. The DNA for the CDR3 is TGTGCCAGCAGCTCATCCGGGACAGGGGTTAGATTTAACTATGGCTACACCTTC. Translation gives CASSSSGTGVRFNYGYTF.

This clone was seen a few times. The rearrangement uses TRBV6-5 and TRBJ1-1, with D possibly matching TRBD1 (5 bases). V was pared by 2 bases and J by 0 bases, with 13 bases between. Germline V gene data show CDR1 as MNHEY and CDR2 as SVGAGI. The CDR3 is 16 amino acids. CDR3 sequence reads: CASSYGGSGMNTEAFF. CDR3 in DNA: TGTGCCAGCAGTTACGGGGGGAGTGGCATGAACACTGAAGCTTTCTTT.

The rearrangement links TRBV6-5 to TRBJ1-1; D is perhaps TRBD1 (6 bases). Germline V gene sequence: CDR1 MNHEY, CDR2 SVGAGI. V was trimmed by 8 bases and J by 1 base, leaving 14 bases between them. This CDR3 has 14 residues. The CDR3 loop is CASATNRANTEAFF. The CDR3 bases are TGTGCCAGCGCGACAAACAGGGCGAACACTGAAGCTTTCTTT.

This chain uses TRBV4-1 with TRBJ2-5, with 10 bases lining up with TRBD1. The CDR3 contains 17 residues. Germline lookup yields CDR1 MGHRA and CDR2 YSYEKL. The trim removed 7 bases at V and 0 bases at J, leaving 11 bases unmatched. The CDR3 DNA is TGCGCCAGCACCCTAAGGACAGGGGGACTAAACCAAGAGACCCAGTACTTC. This encodes CASTLRTGGLNQETQYF.

This clone has a handful of counts. This sequence joins TRBV19 and TRBJ1-2; D gene unclear. V shed 4 bases and J shed 3 bases, with 6 bases lying between them. CDR3 length: 12 residues. Germline V gene lookup returns CDR1 LNHDA and CDR2 SQIVND (reference sequence). CDR3 coding DNA: TGTGCCAGTAGTAGGTCCCACTATGGCTACACCTTC. This sequence encodes CASSRSHYGYTF.

The rearrangement joins TRBV5-4 to TRBJ2-1; TRBD1 matches at 8 bases. Germline-derived CDR1 and CDR2 are SGHNT and YYREEE (reference sequence). V lost 4 bases to trimming and J lost 10 bases; unmatched junction nucleotides: 7. The CDR3 has 13 amino acids. The CDR3 nucleotides are TGTGCCAGCAGCCTTATCAGGGGGCAGGAGCAGTTCTTC. It is translated as CASSLIRGQEQFF. Together with reference TRBV5-4 and TRBJ2-1, the CDR3 gives the full variable domain: ETGVTQSPTHLIKTRGQQVTLRCSSQSGHNTVSWYQQALGQGPQFIFQYYREEENGRGNFPPRFSGLQFPNYSSELNVNALELDDSALYLCASSLIRGQEQFFGPGTRLTVL.

The chain is built from TRBV19 and TRBJ2-7; a weak D match, TRBD2 (6 bases). Germline V gives CDR1 LNHDA, CDR2 SQIVND (reference sequence). Trimming pared 7 bases from V and 0 bases from J, leaving 16 bases between. CDR3 length equals 15 residues. DNA for the CDR3: TGTGCCAGTACCCCTCAGGCGGGAAGCTCCTACGAGCAGTACTTC. Its translation is CASTPQAGSSYEQYF.

The chain couples TRBV19 to TRBJ1-5; 7 bases fit TRBD1. The V gene's germline CDR1 is LNHDA and CDR2 SQIVND (reference sequence). This CDR3 has 15 residues. V lost 7 bases to trimming and J lost 1 base; unmatched junction nucleotides: 7. CDR3 sequence (DNA): TGTGCCAGTACCACCAACAGGGGAAGCAATCAGCCCCAGCATTTT. Protein sequence: CASTTNRGSNQPQHF.

This chain uses TRBV3-1 (or the pseudogene TRBV3-2) with TRBJ2-3, with D unclear. Trimming stripped 3 bases from V and 2 bases from J, with 6 bases between. The CDR3 sequence is 13 residues long. CDR1 and CDR2 from the germline V gene are LGHDT and YNNKEL (reference sequence). The chain's CDR3 is CASSQGLTDTQYF. The CDR3 DNA sequence: TGTGCCAGCAGCCAGGGCCTCACAGATACGCAGTATTTT.

The J gene is TRBJ2-3, the V gene TRBV19, with unresolved D. The length of the CDR3 is 14 residues. With 0 bases removed from V and 1 base from J, the gap between germline ends came to 5 bases. Germline loops: CDR1 LNHDA, CDR2 SQIVND (reference sequence). DNA for the CDR3: TGTGCCAGTAGTATAGACTCCGGCACAGATACGCAGTATTTT. Its protein product is CASSIDSGTDTQYF. The full variable domain, its missing parts supplied by reference TRBV19 and TRBJ2-3, is DGGITQSPKYLFRKEGQNVTLSCEQNLNHDAMYWYRQDPGQGLRLIYYSQIVNDFQKGDIAEGYSVSREKKESFPLTVTSAQKNPTAFYLCASSIDSGTDTQYFGPGTRLTVL.

This sequence joins TRBV18 and TRBJ1-2, with unresolved D. The CDR3 is 13 residues long. Trimming took off 3 bases at V and 8 bases at J, with 13 bases between the two ends. Germline assignment: CDR1 KGHSH and CDR2 LQKENI. The CDR3 sequence is CASSPAILRGYTF. The CDR3 bases are TGTGCCAGCTCACCGGCGATTCTGCGGGGCTACACCTTC.

Note on this clone: This CDR3 is also generated by other DNA sequences in the sample. V usage is TRBV15 and J usage is TRBJ2-3, with no clear D. Trimming pared 3 bases from V and 6 bases from J, leaving 10 bases between. The CDR3 is made up of 13 amino acids. Germline CDR1 and CDR2: LNHNV and YYDKDF (reference sequence). The CDR3 region is CATSSRITDTQYF. The CDR3 region has the DNA TGTGCCACCAGCAGTAGAATCACCGATACGCAGTATTTT.

V and J are TRBV11-3 and TRBJ2-3; the D gene is possibly TRBD1 (5 bases). V lost 2 bases and J 4 bases, leaving 10 bases between the germline ends. From germline, CDR1 is SGHNT and CDR2 YENEEA. This CDR3 is 14 amino acids long. The CDR3 loop is CASSLSWGPDTQYF. CDR3 sequence (DNA): TGTGCCAGCAGCTTAAGCTGGGGCCCAGATACGCAGTATTTT.

The rearrangement joins TRBV6-2 or TRBV6-3 to TRBJ1-2, with D hard to call. The CDR3 has 14 residues. The V end was cut by 3 bases, the J end by 0 bases, with 8 bases between. The germline gives CDR1 MNHEY, CDR2 SVGEGT. DNA for the CDR3: TGTGCCAGCAGTTATTCAGCCTCTAACTATGGCTACACCTTC. It translates to CASSYSASNYGYTF.

This sequence joins TRBV7-8 and TRBJ2-2; 9 nucleotides match TRBD1. This CDR3 has 15 amino acids. J was trimmed by 6 bases and V by 5 bases; bases with no gene match: 7. CDR1 is SGHVS, CDR2 FQNEAQ, per germline. The CDR3 loop reads CASSPRDRAAGELFF. In nucleotides, the CDR3 is TGTGCCAGCAGCCCCCGGGACAGGGCCGCCGGGGAGCTGTTTTTT.

The CDR3 DNA is TGTGCCAGCAGTGAAGGAACGGGACAGGGCTATGGCTACACCTTC. It translates to CASSEGTGQGYGYTF. The chain couples TRBV2 to TRBJ1-2; TRBD1 matches 9 bases. Unmatched junction bases numbered 4, after V lost 1 base and J lost 4 bases. Germline V gene data show CDR1 as SNHLY and CDR2 as FYNNEI. The CDR3 contains 15 residues.

The chain recombines TRBV5-1 with TRBJ1-4; D gene unclear. This CDR3 contains 15 residues. V lost 0 bases, J lost 6 bases, and 12 bases lay in between. Germline loops: CDR1 SGHRS, CDR2 YFSETQ. The CDR3: CASSLAPGLDEKLFF. The CDR3, as DNA: TGCGCCAGCAGCTTGGCCCCCGGGCTTGATGAAAAACTGTTTTTT.

The chain couples TRBV7-9 to TRBJ1-4; TRBD1 might be the D (5 bases). V was pared by 0 bases and J by 4 bases, with 9 bases between. Looked up from germline, CDR1 is SEHNR and CDR2 is FQNEAQ (reference sequence). The length of the CDR3 is 15 residues. The DNA for the CDR3 is TGTGCCAGCAGCTTAGCGGGACGGAATAATGAAAAACTGTTTTTT. Translated, it gives CASSLAGRNNEKLFF.

This chain connects TRBV5-4 to TRBJ2-1, with a tentative D call TRBD1 (6 bases). The CDR3 is 13 amino acids. In germline, CDR1 is SGHNT, CDR2 YYREEE (reference sequence). V dropped 4 bases and J dropped 5 bases, with 10 bases sitting between them. CDR3 sequence reads: CASSAPGDNEQFF. CDR3 nucleotides: TGTGCCAGCAGCGCCCCAGGGGACAATGAGCAGTTCTTC.

The chain recombines TRBV7-8 with TRBJ1-4; 7 bases fit TRBD1. Germline lookup yields CDR1 SGHVS and CDR2 FQNEAQ. J was trimmed by 8 bases and V by 2 bases; bases with no gene match: 5. This CDR3 contains 14 residues. In nucleotides, the CDR3 is TGTGCCAGCAGCTTATGGGGCAGGGGGGAAAAACTGTTTTTT. Protein: CASSLWGRGEKLFF.

J is TRBJ2-2 and V is TRBV5-1; 11 bases are shared with TRBD1. Per germline, CDR1 SGHRS and CDR2 YFSETQ. The CDR3 runs to 17 residues. V lost 0 bases, J lost 4 bases, and 5 bases stayed unmatched. The CDR3 coding sequence is TGCGCCAGCAGCTTGGGGACAGGGGGCGCCGGCACCGGGGAGCTGTTTTTT. Protein: CASSLGTGGAGTGELFF.

This clone was found once. The CDR3 nucleotides read TGTGCCAGCAGCCAACAGGGGGCGGGTTTGAGCAATCAGCCCCAGCATTTT. Its translation: CASSQQGAGLSNQPQHF. This chain links TRBV7-2 with TRBJ1-5, with 9 bases matching TRBD1. Germline V gene sequence: CDR1 SGHTA, CDR2 FQGNSA. The CDR3 contains 17 residues. The ends lost 5 bases at V and 1 base at J; junction bases unmatched: 9. Full variable domain (missing parts from reference TRBV7-2 and TRBJ1-5): GAGVSQSPSNKVTEKGKDVELRCDPISGHTALYWYRQSLGQGLEFLIYFQGNSAPDKSGLPSDRFSAERTGGSVSTLTIQRTQQEDSAVYLCASSQQGAGLSNQPQHFGDGTRLSIL.

This sequence joins TRBV19 and TRBJ2-7, with 12 bases that match TRBD1. Losses at the gene ends were 5 bases for V and 4 bases for J; bases not matched to a gene: 6. The CDR3 is made up of 15 amino acids. CDR1 is LNHDA and CDR2 is SQIVND in the germline V gene (reference sequence). CDR3 nucleotides: TGTGCCAGTAGTCCGGGGACAGGGGGCAATTACGAGCAGTACTTC. Translation: CASSPGTGGNYEQYF.

The V and J genes are TRBV29-1 and TRBJ2-1; 8 positions agree with TRBD2. Germline-derived CDR1 and CDR2 are SQVTM and ANQGSEA. Trimming removed 6 bases from V and 5 bases from J; junction bases left unmatched: 6. The CDR3 extends over 13 amino acids. The CDR3 spells CSVSGGTNNEQFF. The CDR3 DNA sequence: TGCAGCGTCAGCGGGGGAACTAACAATGAGCAGTTCTTC.

V is TRBV28 and J is TRBJ2-7; D unclear. The V end lost 8 bases, the J end lost 4 bases, and 15 bases lay between the germline ends. Germline-derived CDR1 and CDR2 are MDHEN and SYDVKM. The CDR3 is 13 residues long. CDR3 residues: CASEEQMRYEQYF. CDR3 nucleotide sequence: TGTGCCAGCGAGGAACAGATGCGTTACGAGCAGTACTTC. The full variable domain, in which reference TRBV28 and TRBJ2-7 provide the parts outside the CDR3, is DVKVTQSSRYLVKRTGEKVFLECVQDMDHENMFWYRQDPGLGLRLIYFSYDVKMKEKGDIPEGYSVSREKKERFSLILESASTNQTSMYLCASEEQMRYEQYFGPGTRLTVT.

This rearrangement joins TRBV5-1 to TRBJ1-2; no firm D call. CDR3 length: 16 amino acids. Germline V gene sequence: CDR1 SGHRS, CDR2 YFSETQ. Trimming took 1 base from V and 6 from J, leaving 19 bases between them. The CDR3 sequence: CASSLFPAGEGDGYTF. CDR3 DNA: TGCGCCAGCAGCTTGTTCCCTGCCGGGGAGGGAGATGGCTACACCTTC.

This rearrangement joins TRBV7-8 to TRBJ2-6, with a possible D match to TRBD1 (5 bases). Germline CDR1 reads SGHVS; CDR2 reads FQNEAQ. Trimming left V 0 bases short and J 0 bases short, with 12 bases between. The CDR3 is 18 amino acids. CDR3 residues: CASSLAGRVVSGANVLTF. The CDR3, as DNA: TGTGCCAGCAGCTTAGCAGGCAGGGTGGTCTCTGGGGCCAACGTCCTGACTTTC.

The V call is TRBV13, the J call TRBJ1-1; no definite D call. The CDR3 covers 14 residues. Trimming left V 0 bases short and J 6 bases short, with 11 bases between. Per germline, CDR1 PRHDT and CDR2 FYEKMQ (reference sequence). CDR3 nucleotide sequence: TGTGCCAGCAGCTTAGGACAGCGCGGAGCTGAAGCTTTCTTT. Residues: CASSLGQRGAEAFF.

This clone was detected only once. V gene TRBV5-6 combines with J gene TRBJ1-4; D perhaps matches TRBD1 (5 bases). From germline, CDR1 is SGHDT and CDR2 YYEEEE. This CDR3 comprises 16 residues. Deletions cut 6 bases from V and 3 bases from J, with 18 bases between. The CDR3 region is CASNRPGDRSNEKLFF. CDR3 nucleotides: TGTGCCAGCAATCGTCCGGGTGACAGATCTAATGAAAAACTGTTTTTT.